The 8 T cell receptor beta chains listed next were all sequenced from one sample in a study of cytotoxic CD8 clonotypes in ibrutinib-treated CLL. Repertoires were generated with immunoSEQ multiplex PCR, while TCRdb's copy carries only in-frame clones and drops some. This table has 35,000 to 55,000 clones, about 70% appearing once. The sequencing used PBMCs, collected after 12 months of ibrutinib treatment. The receptors come from a human donor with chronic lymphocytic leukemia.

The chain recombines TRBV6-1 with TRBJ1-2; D ambiguous. The germline V gene encodes CDR1 MNHNS and CDR2 SASEGT. The CDR3 runs 12 residues. V shed 2 bases and J shed 2 bases, with 3 bases lying between them. The CDR3 DNA follows: TGTGCCAGCAGTGAACTCAACTATGGCTACACCTTC. It codes for CASSELNYGYTF.

The chain uses TRBV6-5 and TRBJ2-7; D not resolved. The germline V gene encodes CDR1 MNHEY and CDR2 SVGAGI. V gave up 0 bases and J gave up 5 bases, with 11 bases separating them. CDR3 length: 14 residues. The DNA of the CDR3 is TGTGCCAGCAGTTACTCGAATAACTTCGACGAGCAGTACTTC. Protein: CASSYSNNFDEQYF.

V gene TRBV7-9 combines with J gene TRBJ1-6; no clear D. The CDR3 consists of 14 residues. Germline V gene data show CDR1 as SEHNR and CDR2 as FQNEAQ (reference sequence). Trimming took 2 bases from V and 8 from J, leaving 10 bases between them. CDR3 sequence: CASSLTSGDSPLHF. As DNA, the CDR3 is TGTGCCAGCAGCTTAACCAGCGGGGATTCACCCCTCCACTTT.

J is TRBJ1-4 and V is TRBV25-1; TRBD1 might be the D (6 bases). Germline CDR1 MGHDK, CDR2 SYGVNS. This CDR3 is 15 amino acids long. Between the trimmed V and J ends, which lost 3 bases and 7 bases, there was a span of 15 bases. The CDR3 DNA is TGTGCCAGCAGTGATCAGGCGGAGGGGGGTGAAAAACTGTTTTTT. It encodes CASSDQAEGGEKLFF.

CDR3 bases: TGTGCCTGGGCCCCGCCCGGGGAGCTGTTTTTT. Amino acid sequence: CAWAPPGELFF. The rearrangement links TRBV30 to TRBJ2-2; no reliable D call. Germline V lookup: CDR1 GTSNPN, CDR2 SVGIG (reference sequence). The CDR3 extends over 11 amino acids. V was cut by 5 bases and J by 6 bases, with 7 bases left in between.

V is TRBV5-1 and J is TRBJ1-1; a weak D match, TRBD1 (5 bases). The CDR3 runs to 14 residues. Looked up from germline, CDR1 is SGHRS and CDR2 is YFSETQ. V lost 0 bases, J lost 3 bases, and 9 bases lay in between. CDR3 DNA: TGCGCCAGCAGCTTGGGGGGGTCGTACACTGAAGCTTTCTTT. Its translation is CASSLGGSYTEAFF.

As for this clone: A read error may account for a junction end that differs from germline. The genes are TRBV7-7 and TRBJ2-2, with D perhaps TRBD1 (6 bases). Looked up from germline, CDR1 is SSHAT and CDR2 is FNYEAQ (reference sequence). This CDR3 contains 14 residues. CDR3 loop: CASSPGHRTGELFF. CDR3 sequence (DNA): TGTGCTAGCAGCCCGGGACACCGCACCGGGGAGCTGTTTTTT.

This chain joins TRBV6-5 and TRBJ1-6; the D is unclear. The V gene's germline CDR1 is MNHEY and CDR2 SVGAGI. V was shortened by 6 bases and J by 7 bases, with 7 bases between the two germline ends. The CDR3 length is 12 residues. In DNA, the CDR3 is TGTGCCAGCAGACAACTAAATTCACCCCTCCACTTT. Its translation is CASRQLNSPLHF.